Below, one T cell receptor beta chain is given with its context. Clones were read by immunoSEQ multiplex PCR, and TCRdb kept only the in-frame ones, dropping some. The table has some 19,000 clones, about 97% seen once. Sorting defined conventional CD4 T cells as CD4+CD127+. The entry originates in a study of B cell selection in AIRE deficiency. Trimming removed 5 bases from V and 5 bases from J, with 13 bases in between. The germline V gene has CDR1 ENHRY and CDR2 SYGVKD. The CDR3 has 13 residues. The chain joins TRBV10-3 to TRBJ2-7; no firm D call. Sequences were obtained from conventional CD4+ T cells sorted from PBMCs. The receptor was isolated from a human donor with AIRE deficiency. CDR3: CAISRLSADEQYF. Here the CDR3 DNA reads TGTGCCATCAGTAGGCTATCTGCGGACGAGCAGTACTTC.